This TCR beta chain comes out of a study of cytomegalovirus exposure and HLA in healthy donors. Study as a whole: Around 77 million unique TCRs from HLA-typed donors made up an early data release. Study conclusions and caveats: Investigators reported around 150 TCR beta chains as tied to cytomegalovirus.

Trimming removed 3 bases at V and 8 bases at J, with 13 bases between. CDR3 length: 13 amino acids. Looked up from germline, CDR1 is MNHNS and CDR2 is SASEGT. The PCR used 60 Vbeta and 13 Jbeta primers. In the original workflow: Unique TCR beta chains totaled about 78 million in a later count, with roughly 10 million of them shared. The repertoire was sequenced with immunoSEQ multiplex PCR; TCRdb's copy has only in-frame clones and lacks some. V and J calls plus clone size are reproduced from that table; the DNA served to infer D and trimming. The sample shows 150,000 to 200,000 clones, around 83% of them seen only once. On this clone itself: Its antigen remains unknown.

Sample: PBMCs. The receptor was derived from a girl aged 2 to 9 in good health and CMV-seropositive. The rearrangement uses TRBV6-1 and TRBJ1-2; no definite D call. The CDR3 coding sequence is TGTGCCAGCAGTGATGTAGGAGGGTTGGGCTACACCTTC. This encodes CASSDVGGLGYTF.